Presented here are 25 T cell receptor beta chains from one specimen sequenced in a study of response to subunit inactivated influenza vaccine. TCRdb recomputed calls from the RT-PCR reads with MiXCR, one row per CDR3 protein. Of over 800,000 distinct CDR3 sequences detected, over 20% appear once; the ten largest clones hold roughly a tenth. Material: PBMCs from blood, obtained 4 to 6 days after vaccination. These receptors were collected from a man aged 50-59 years who received an inactivated influenza vaccine.

The chain links TRBV24-1 to TRBJ2-1, with D possibly matching TRBD2 (6 bases). Trimming took 4 bases from V and 1 from J, leaving 10 bases between them. Germline assignment: CDR1 KGHDR and CDR2 SFDVKD. This CDR3 has 15 residues. The CDR3 coding sequence is TGTGCCACCAGTGACTGGGGGGAGTCCTACAATGAGCAGTTCTTC. Protein product: CATSDWGESYNEQFF.

This chain uses TRBV2 with TRBJ2-1; D perhaps matches TRBD2 (6 bases). CDR3 length equals 15 residues. The germline gives CDR1 SNHLY, CDR2 FYNNEI. Trimming took 6 bases from V and 0 from J, leaving 12 bases between them. The CDR3 DNA reads TGTGCCAGCAGGCGGGACTCCGGCTCCTACAATGAGCAGTTCTTC. The encoded protein is CASRRDSGSYNEQFF.

The chain carries TRBV28 and TRBJ2-7, with 8 positions matching TRBD2. With V trimmed by 1 base and J by 5 bases, 7 bases remained unmatched. CDR1 and CDR2 (germline): MDHEN, SYDVKM. The CDR3 runs 15 residues. The CDR3 region is CASSLSGGRRNEQYF. CDR3 nucleotide sequence: TGTGCCAGCAGTTTATCGGGGGGGCGCAGGAACGAGCAGTACTTC. Full variable domain (missing parts from reference TRBV28 and TRBJ2-7): DVKVTQSSRYLVKRTGEKVFLECVQDMDHENMFWYRQDPGLGLRLIYFSYDVKMKEKGDIPEGYSVSREKKERFSLILESASTNQTSMYLCASSLSGGRRNEQYFGPGTRLTVT.

The V call is TRBV6-5, the J call TRBJ2-3, with 8 bases aligning to TRBD2. The CDR3 is 16 amino acids. Trimming removed 3 bases from V and 2 bases from J; junction bases left unmatched: 7. Germline V gene sequence: CDR1 MNHEY, CDR2 SVGAGI. The CDR3 protein is CASSYLLAGFTDTQYF. CDR3 sequence (DNA): TGTGCCAGCAGTTATCTCTTAGCGGGGTTCACAGATACGCAGTATTTT.

A few counts support this clonotype. The chain couples TRBV7-9 to TRBJ1-2; a possible D gene is TRBD1 (5 bases). The CDR3 has 12 residues. Germline assignment: CDR1 SEHNR and CDR2 FQNEAQ (reference sequence). V lost 0 bases to trimming and J lost 7 bases, with 6 bases between them. This chain's CDR3 is CASSLARAGYTF. The CDR3 DNA is TGTGCCAGCAGCTTAGCCAGGGCTGGCTACACCTTC.

This chain uses TRBV6-2 or TRBV6-3 with TRBJ2-7; D may correspond to TRBD1 or TRBD2 (5 bases each). Germline values: CDR1 MNHEY, CDR2 SVGEGT. V dropped 6 bases and J dropped 8 bases, with 20 bases sitting between them. The CDR3 runs 14 residues. CDR3 DNA sequence: TGTGCCAGCAGCCGACCCCCACCGACGGGACAGCAGTACTTC. Protein sequence: CASSRPPPTGQQYF.

This clonotype came up a few times. The rearrangement links TRBV25-1 to TRBJ2-7; D uncertain. The ends were cut back, 0 bases at V and 4 bases at J, with 7 bases in the middle. This CDR3 contains 13 residues. Germline CDR1 reads MGHDK; CDR2 reads SYGVNS. The CDR3 is CASSEYGRYEQYF. Here the CDR3 DNA reads TGTGCCAGCAGTGAATATGGCAGATACGAGCAGTACTTC.

The chain couples TRBV5-6 to TRBJ2-1; tentatively, D is TRBD1 or TRBD2 (5 bases each). This CDR3 region has 17 residues. Deletions cut 4 bases from V and 6 bases from J, with 23 bases between. Germline-derived CDR1 and CDR2 are SGHDT and YYEEEE. Here the CDR3 reads CASSPLRGTLRGNEQFF. CDR3 coding DNA: TGTGCCAGCAGCCCTTTAAGAGGGACCCTGAGGGGCAATGAGCAGTTCTTC.

This clonotype was seen a handful of times. This chain links TRBV6-1 with TRBJ2-1; TRBD2 matches 11 bases. Trimming at V came to 6 bases and at J to 1 base, leaving 2 bases not matched to a gene. The germline gives CDR1 MNHNS, CDR2 SASEGT. The CDR3 spans 15 residues. The CDR3: CASRIAGGSYNEQFF. DNA for the CDR3: TGTGCCAGCAGAATAGCGGGGGGGTCCTACAATGAGCAGTTCTTC.

The chain joins TRBV11-3 to TRBJ2-1; D not certain. The CDR3 contains 14 residues. V was pared by 2 bases and J by 6 bases, with 11 bases between. Per germline, CDR1 SGHNT and CDR2 YENEEA. In DNA, the CDR3 is TGTGCCAGCAGCTTATTTGGCGGAATCAATGAGCAGTTCTTC. Protein sequence: CASSLFGGINEQFF.

This chain uses TRBV7-2 with TRBJ2-6; the match to TRBD1 covers 7 bases. This CDR3 has 17 amino acids. V gave up 5 bases and J gave up 3 bases; unmatched junction bases: 10. Germline values: CDR1 SGHTA, CDR2 FQGNSA. CDR3 residues: CASSPRQGVVGANVLTF. The CDR3 DNA follows: TGTGCCAGCAGCCCAAGACAGGGAGTGGTTGGGGCCAACGTCCTGACTTTC. Full variable domain (missing parts from reference TRBV7-2 and TRBJ2-6): GAGVSQSPSNKVTEKGKDVELRCDPISGHTALYWYRQSLGQGLEFLIYFQGNSAPDKSGLPSDRFSAERTGGSVSTLTIQRTQQEDSAVYLCASSPRQGVVGANVLTFGAGSRLTVL.

Only a few counts were recorded for this clonotype. V is TRBV7-2 and J is TRBJ1-5; no clear D. V lost 3 bases, J lost 6 bases, and 9 bases lay in between. CDR1 SGHTA and CDR2 FQGNSA come from the germline V gene. The CDR3 is 13 residues long. In DNA, the CDR3 is TGTGCCAGCAGCTTTGATCAGACTCAGCCCCAGCATTTT. It yields the protein CASSFDQTQPQHF.

Only a few counts were recorded for this clonotype. This chain connects TRBV20-1 to TRBJ1-2, with unresolved D. The V end lost 7 bases, the J end lost 1 base, and 13 bases lay between the germline ends. The length of the CDR3 is 13 residues. CDR1 and CDR2 from the germline V gene are DFQATT and SNEGSKA (reference sequence). The DNA of the CDR3 is TGCAGTGTTCGTCCCCACGGTAACTATGGCTACACCTTC. It yields the protein CSVRPHGNYGYTF.

This clonotype has only a few counts. This chain connects TRBV20-1 to TRBJ2-1, with TRBD1 matching over 8 bases. The CDR3 loop spans 17 amino acids. CDR1 is DFQATT, CDR2 SNEGSKA, per germline (reference sequence). Trimming removed 0 bases from V and 4 bases from J; junction bases left unmatched: 11. CDR3 in DNA: TGCAGTGCTAGAGATAGTTCCGGACAGGGAACATACAATGAGCAGTTCTTC. This translates into CSARDSSGQGTYNEQFF.

The gene calls are TRBV5-1 and TRBJ2-7; 12 bases match TRBD1. From germline, CDR1 is SGHRS and CDR2 YFSETQ. CDR3 length: 14 residues. V shed 7 bases and J 7 bases; nucleotides not matched to a gene: 9. CDR3 nucleotide sequence: TGCGCCAGCGTTGGGACAGGGGGCGCGGGGGAGCAGTACTTC. Translating it yields CASVGTGGAGEQYF.

This clonotype was detected only a few times. V gene TRBV12-3 or TRBV12-4 combines with J gene TRBJ1-6; tentative D call: TRBD1 (5 bases). The CDR3 is made up of 13 amino acids. V shed 2 bases and J shed 10 bases, with 9 bases lying between them. The CDR3 here is CASSLTGGSPLHF. The CDR3, as DNA: TGTGCCAGCAGTTTAACGGGGGGGTCACCCCTCCACTTT.

This clonotype turned up a few times. The chain recombines TRBV20-1 with TRBJ2-1; D unresolved. V lost 2 bases to trimming and J lost 5 bases, with 16 bases between them. The CDR3 contains 15 residues. CDR1 is DFQATT, CDR2 SNEGSKA, per germline (reference sequence). The CDR3 coding sequence is TGCAGTGCTAGACCCACGATGGGGATGAACAATGAGCAGTTCTTC. Amino acid sequence: CSARPTMGMNNEQFF.

The chain employs TRBV29-1 and TRBJ2-1, with no clear D. Per germline, CDR1 SQVTM and CDR2 ANQGSEA. Trimming took 7 bases from V and 0 from J, leaving 10 bases between them. This CDR3 region has 13 residues. Here the CDR3 reads CSAALGSYNEQFF. The DNA for the CDR3 is TGCAGCGCTGCATTGGGCTCCTACAATGAGCAGTTCTTC.

In this sample, this clonotype turned up many times. The chain uses TRBV20-1 and TRBJ2-5; TRBD1 matches at 9 bases. Germline CDR1 DFQATT, CDR2 SNEGSKA (reference sequence). The J segment lost 5 bases and the V segment lost 2 bases, leaving 6 bases of the junction unmatched. This CDR3 has 14 residues. The CDR3 sequence: CSARLQGARETQYF. CDR3 in DNA: TGCAGTGCTAGATTACAGGGGGCGCGTGAGACCCAGTACTTC.

This chain joins TRBV6-1 and TRBJ2-2; weak D call: TRBD1 (6 bases). The CDR3 spans 15 residues. The V gene's germline CDR1 is MNHNS and CDR2 SASEGT. V was cut by 6 bases and J by 2 bases, with 13 bases left in between. CDR3 region: CASRKTGINTGELFF. CDR3 sequence (DNA): TGTGCCAGCAGGAAAACAGGGATCAACACCGGGGAGCTGTTTTTT.

A few counts support this clonotype. V and J are TRBV12-3 or TRBV12-4 and TRBJ1-6; 8 bases are a match to TRBD1. The CDR3 has 15 residues. The trim removed 3 bases at V and 7 bases at J, leaving 5 bases unmatched. CDR3 DNA: TGTGCCAGCAGTTTTTCCGACAGGGGAAATTCACCCCTCCACTTT. Protein product: CASSFSDRGNSPLHF.

This clonotype appeared a few times. This sequence joins TRBV20-1 and TRBJ2-6; tentatively, D is TRBD2 (5 bases). The CDR3 consists of 15 residues. V lost 0 bases and J lost 4, with 10 bases in between. From germline, CDR1 is DFQATT and CDR2 SNEGSKA (reference sequence). CDR3 in DNA: TGCAGTGCTAGAGATCTGGGGAGCGGGGCCAACGTCCTGACTTTC. This translates into CSARDLGSGANVLTF.

In this sample, this clonotype turned up a few times. The chain uses TRBV28 and TRBJ2-3; 10 positions agree with TRBD2. Germline V gives CDR1 MDHEN, CDR2 SYDVKM. The CDR3 is 15 amino acids. V lost 6 bases, J lost 4 bases, and 7 bases stayed unmatched. CDR3 in DNA: TGTGCCAGCAGACAGGGACTAGCGTCCGCAGATACGCAGTATTTT. Amino acids: CASRQGLASADTQYF.

This chain uses TRBV5-4 with TRBJ2-5; D remains unclear. The CDR3 length is 13 residues. Germline CDR1 reads SGHNT; CDR2 reads YYREEE (reference sequence). Between the trimmed V and J ends, which lost 4 bases and 3 bases, there was a span of 10 bases. DNA of the CDR3: TGTGCCAGCAGCCCCCCCTTCAAAGAGACCCAGTACTTC. It codes for CASSPPFKETQYF.

This clonotype was detected many times. The rearrangement joins TRBV12-3 or TRBV12-4 to TRBJ1-6; D is unresolved. This CDR3 has 12 residues. The V end was cut by 6 bases, the J end by 9 bases, with 9 bases between. The CDR3 sequence is CASSPAGSPLHF. DNA for the CDR3: TGTGCCAGCAGCCCCGCCGGTTCACCCCTCCACTTT.